This is a list of T cell receptor beta chains from one sample in a study of CD8+CD57+ T cells in acquired aplastic anemia. One entry per CDR3 protein, called by TCRdb with MiXCR from the reads. This sample carries around 180,000 distinct CDR3 sequences, under 50% of them seen once, and the ten largest clones take 1.8%. Material for sequencing was sorted CD4+, CD8+, or CD8+CD57+ T cells (not recorded which) from PBMCs. The receptors were sampled from a human donor with aplastic anemia. CDR3s include the opening cysteine and the closing phenylalanine or tryptophan. The D gene is left open where the match is weak. Rows give clone size only sometimes, using once, few, many, or a class for an expanded clone.

v_gene: TRBV2
j_gene: TRBJ1-2
abundance: -
d_gene: -
CDR3aa: CASVANYGYTF
CDR3nt: TGTGCCAGTGTGGCTAACTATGGCTACACCTTC

v_gene: TRBV10-3
j_gene: TRBJ1-1
abundance: -
d_gene: TRBD1
CDR3aa: CAISEPGQGVSEAFF
CDR3nt: TGTGCCATCAGTGAGCCGGGACAGGGGGTGTCGGAAGCTTTCTTT

v_gene: TRBV11-2
j_gene: TRBJ2-5
abundance: -
d_gene: -
CDR3aa: CASSVLNSRMETQYF
CDR3nt: TGTGCCAGCAGCGTCCTTAACTCGAGGATGGAGACCCAGTACTTC

v_gene: TRBV2
j_gene: TRBJ2-1
abundance: -
d_gene: TRBD2
CDR3aa: CASRASGGPYNEQFF
CDR3nt: TGTGCCAGCAGGGCTAGCGGGGGCCCTTACAATGAGCAGTTCTTC

v_gene: TRBV2
j_gene: TRBJ2-5
abundance: many
d_gene: TRBD1
CDR3aa: CASSRPGQGMWEETQYF
CDR3nt: TGTGCCAGCTCTCGGCCGGGACAGGGGATGTGGGAAGAGACCCAGTACTTC

v_gene: TRBV20-1
j_gene: TRBJ2-5
abundance: -
d_gene: -
CDR3aa: CSASLGRETQYF
CDR3nt: TGCAGTGCTAGTTTGGGTCGCGAGACCCAGTACTTC

v_gene: TRBV20-1
j_gene: TRBJ2-1
abundance: -
d_gene: TRBD1
CDR3aa: CSANRDRSYNEQFF
CDR3nt: TGCAGTGCTAACCGGGACAGGTCCTACAATGAGCAGTTCTTC

v_gene: TRBV7-9
j_gene: TRBJ1-2
abundance: few
d_gene: -
CDR3aa: CAGSLQGSLHGYTF
CDR3nt: TGTGCCGGCAGTTTGCAGGGCAGTCTCCATGGCTACACCTTC

v_gene: TRBV29-1
j_gene: TRBJ2-3
abundance: -
d_gene: TRBD2
CDR3aa: CSVEGTIFFGTQYF
CDR3nt: TGCAGCGTGGAGGGGACTATATTTTTTGGTACGCAGTATTTT

v_gene: TRBV4-2
j_gene: TRBJ2-1
abundance: many
d_gene: -
CDR3aa: CASSSGPGGVSYNEQFF
CDR3nt: TGTGCCAGCAGTTCCGGCCCGGGTGGGGTCTCCTACAATGAGCAGTTCTTC

v_gene: TRBV20-1
j_gene: TRBJ2-7
abundance: -
d_gene: TRBD2
CDR3aa: CSARGTSGSRAYEQYF
CDR3nt: TGCAGTGCTAGGGGGACTAGCGGGAGTAGGGCCTACGAGCAGTACTTC

v_gene: TRBV7-9
j_gene: TRBJ2-7
abundance: few
d_gene: TRBD1
CDR3aa: CASSPGQDTYEQYF
CDR3nt: TGTGCCAGCAGCCCCGGACAGGATACCTACGAGCAGTACTTC

v_gene: TRBV2
j_gene: TRBJ2-1
abundance: -
d_gene: TRBD2
CDR3aa: CASSGDSGAQFF
CDR3nt: TGTGCCAGCAGTGGGGATAGCGGGGCTCAGTTCTTC

v_gene: TRBV24-1
j_gene: TRBJ2-5
abundance: -
d_gene: TRBD2
CDR3aa: CATSDWTRVETQYF
CDR3nt: TGTGCCACCAGTGATTGGACTAGGGTGGAGACCCAGTACTTC

v_gene: TRBV10-3
j_gene: TRBJ1-5
abundance: many
d_gene: TRBD1
CDR3aa: CAIRGQGSNQPQHF
CDR3nt: TGTGCCATCAGGGGACAGGGGAGCAATCAGCCCCAGCATTTT

v_gene: TRBV29-1
j_gene: TRBJ1-1
abundance: many
d_gene: -
CDR3aa: CRGGGELNTEAFF
CDR3nt: TGCAGGGGTGGCGGAGAGTTGAACACTGAAGCTTTCTTT

v_gene: TRBV20-1
j_gene: TRBJ1-6
abundance: -
d_gene: -
CDR3aa: CSVGFGTILDRHNSPLHF
CDR3nt: TGCAGTGTCGGTTTCGGGACAATCCTAGATAGACATAATTCACCCCTCCACTTT

v_gene: TRBV20-1
j_gene: TRBJ2-1
abundance: -
d_gene: TRBD2
CDR3aa: CSARDGTSGRGQFF
CDR3nt: TGCAGTGCTAGAGATGGGACTAGCGGGAGGGGGCAGTTCTTC

v_gene: TRBV29-1
j_gene: TRBJ2-7
abundance: -
d_gene: -
CDR3aa: CSAEGASYEQYF
CDR3nt: TGCAGCGCTGAGGGCGCGTCCTACGAGCAGTACTTC

v_gene: TRBV15
j_gene: TRBJ1-5
abundance: -
d_gene: -
CDR3aa: CATSSLGSGDQPQHF
CDR3nt: TGTGCCACCAGCAGCTTAGGGAGCGGGGATCAGCCCCAGCATTTT

v_gene: TRBV10-2
j_gene: TRBJ1-1
abundance: -
d_gene: TRBD1
CDR3aa: CASSVRTGTNTEAFF
CDR3nt: TGCGCCAGCAGTGTTCGGACAGGGACGAACACTGAAGCTTTCTTT

v_gene: TRBV7-8
j_gene: TRBJ2-1
abundance: once
d_gene: -
CDR3aa: CASSLRGVDEQFF
CDR3nt: TGTGCCAGCAGCTTAAGAGGTGTGGATGAGCAGTTCTTC

v_gene: TRBV15
j_gene: TRBJ1-2
abundance: -
d_gene: -
CDR3aa: CATSRQGMGGYTF
CDR3nt: TGTGCCACCAGCAGACAGGGGATGGGTGGCTACACCTTC

v_gene: TRBV2
j_gene: TRBJ2-2
abundance: -
d_gene: TRBD1
CDR3aa: CASGGQITGELFF
CDR3nt: TGTGCCAGCGGGGGACAGATCACCGGGGAGCTGTTTTTT

v_gene: TRBV6-5
j_gene: TRBJ1-6
abundance: few
d_gene: -
CDR3aa: CASSYTLDSPLHF
CDR3nt: TGTGCCAGCAGTTACACCTTGGATTCACCCCTCCACTTT

v_gene: TRBV7-2
j_gene: TRBJ2-1
abundance: once
d_gene: -
CDR3aa: CASSPPNNEQFF
CDR3nt: TGTGCCAGCAGCCCTCCGAACAATGAGCAGTTCTTC

v_gene: TRBV20-1
j_gene: TRBJ1-5
abundance: -
d_gene: -
CDR3aa: CSAVDFSNQPQHF
CDR3nt: TGCAGTGCCGTGGACTTTAGCAATCAGCCCCAGCATTTT

v_gene: TRBV20-1
j_gene: TRBJ2-7
abundance: -
d_gene: -
CDR3aa: CSARLAQTRPYEQYF
CDR3nt: TGCAGTGCTAGACTGGCCCAAACCCGCCCCTACGAGCAGTACTTC

v_gene: TRBV5-5
j_gene: TRBJ2-7
abundance: -
d_gene: TRBD2
CDR3aa: CASSPSGTSSYEQYF
CDR3nt: TGTGCCAGCAGCCCTTCCGGGACTAGCTCCTACGAGCAGTACTTC

v_gene: TRBV19
j_gene: TRBJ2-4
abundance: many
d_gene: -
CDR3aa: CASIGRGAKNIQYF
CDR3nt: TGTGCCAGTATTGGGCGGGGAGCCAAAAACATTCAGTACTTC

v_gene: TRBV10-3
j_gene: TRBJ1-1
abundance: once
d_gene: -
CDR3aa: CAIWDPAGENTEAFF
CDR3nt: TGTGCCATCTGGGATCCGGCAGGTGAGAACACTGAAGCTTTCTTT

v_gene: TRBV19
j_gene: TRBJ2-1
abundance: -
d_gene: -
CDR3aa: CASSIGTSIYNEQFF
CDR3nt: TGTGCCAGTAGTATAGGAACTAGTATCTACAATGAGCAGTTCTTC

v_gene: TRBV7-2
j_gene: TRBJ1-5
abundance: -
d_gene: -
CDR3aa: CASSLAGFGQPQHF
CDR3nt: TGTGCCAGCAGCTTAGCGGGATTCGGTCAGCCCCAGCATTTT

v_gene: TRBV6-1
j_gene: TRBJ2-7
abundance: once
d_gene: TRBD2
CDR3aa: CASSRRERDYEQYF
CDR3nt: TGTGCCAGCAGTCGCCGGGAGCGGGACTACGAGCAGTACTTC

v_gene: TRBV20-1
j_gene: TRBJ1-2
abundance: -
d_gene: -
CDR3aa: CSARDSHTSDGYTF
CDR3nt: TGCAGTGCTAGAGACAGCCATACCAGCGATGGCTACACCTTC

v_gene: TRBV30
j_gene: TRBJ2-6
abundance: few
d_gene: TRBD2
CDR3aa: CAWTLAGGNSGANVLTF
CDR3nt: TGTGCCTGGACTCTAGCGGGAGGTAACTCTGGGGCCAACGTCCTGACTTTC

v_gene: TRBV11-2
j_gene: TRBJ2-2
abundance: -
d_gene: -
CDR3aa: CASTPSGTVNTGELFF
CDR3nt: TGTGCCAGCACCCCCAGTGGTACAGTCAACACCGGGGAGCTGTTTTTT

v_gene: TRBV12-3/TRBV12-4
j_gene: TRBJ2-1
abundance: -
d_gene: -
CDR3aa: CASSLEALGGLYNEQFF
CDR3nt: TGTGCCAGCAGTTTAGAAGCGTTGGGGGGCCTCTACAATGAGCAGTTCTTC

v_gene: TRBV2
j_gene: TRBJ2-5
abundance: few
d_gene: -
CDR3aa: CASSHPQEGEQPVETQYF
CDR3nt: TGTGCCAGCAGCCACCCGCAAGAGGGGGAACAACCCGTTGAGACCCAGTACTTC

v_gene: TRBV12-3/TRBV12-4
j_gene: TRBJ2-5
abundance: many
d_gene: -
CDR3aa: CASSLGGDQETQYF
CDR3nt: TGTGCCAGCAGTTTAGGTGGAGACCAAGAGACCCAGTACTTC

v_gene: TRBV2
j_gene: TRBJ1-3
abundance: -
d_gene: -
CDR3aa: CASSAPGPSSGSTIYF
CDR3nt: TGTGCCAGCAGTGCGCCAGGTCCAAGCTCTGGAAGCACCATATATTTT

v_gene: TRBV15
j_gene: TRBJ2-7
abundance: -
d_gene: -
CDR3aa: CATSTYRASDEQYF
CDR3nt: TGTGCCACCAGCACCTACAGGGCTTCAGACGAGCAGTACTTC

v_gene: TRBV12-3/TRBV12-4
j_gene: TRBJ1-2
abundance: many
d_gene: -
CDR3aa: CASSTPVSRNYGYTF
CDR3nt: TGTGCCAGCAGTACCCCAGTCAGCCGTAACTATGGCTACACCTTC

v_gene: TRBV4-2
j_gene: TRBJ2-7
abundance: -
d_gene: TRBD2
CDR3aa: CASSGTSGSQTSYEQYF
CDR3nt: TGTGCCAGCAGCGGGACTAGCGGGAGCCAAACCTCCTACGAGCAGTACTTC